Detailed here is one TCR beta chain. These data belong to a study of blood T cell repertoires in COVID-19. Between the trimmed V and J ends, which lost 7 bases and 2 bases, there was a span of 12 bases. Germline V gene data show CDR1 as LNHDA and CDR2 as SQIVND (reference sequence). This CDR3 spans 14 amino acids. Only in-frame clones appear in the TCRdb table, and some are missing; sequencing was by immunoSEQ multiplex PCR. The table includes roughly 400,000 clones, around 87% detected once. The rearrangement joins TRBV19 to TRBJ1-3; weak D call: TRBD1 (6 bases). The clonotype comes from a woman aged 55-70 years with COVID-19, enrolled during active disease. The specimen sequenced was peripheral blood. The CDR3 coding sequence is TGTGCCAGTAACGGGGGGCTTGCTGGAAACACCATATATTTT. Translating it yields CASNGGLAGNTIYF.